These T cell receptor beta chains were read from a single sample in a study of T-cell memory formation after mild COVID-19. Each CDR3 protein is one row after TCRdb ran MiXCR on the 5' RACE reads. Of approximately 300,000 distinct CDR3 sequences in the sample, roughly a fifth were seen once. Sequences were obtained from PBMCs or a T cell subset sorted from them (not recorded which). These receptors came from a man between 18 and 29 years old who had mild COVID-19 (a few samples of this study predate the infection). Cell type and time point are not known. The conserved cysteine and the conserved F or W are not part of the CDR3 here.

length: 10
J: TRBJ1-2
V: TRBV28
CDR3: ASSPSVGGYT

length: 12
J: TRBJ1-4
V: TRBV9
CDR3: ASSVSTQNEKLF

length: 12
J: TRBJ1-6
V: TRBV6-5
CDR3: ASRQGDRNSPLH

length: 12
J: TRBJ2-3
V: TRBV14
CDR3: ASSQGLASDTQY

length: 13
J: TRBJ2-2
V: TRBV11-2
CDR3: ASSRNQGAIGELF

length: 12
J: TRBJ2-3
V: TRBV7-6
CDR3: ASSFQVGGGSQY

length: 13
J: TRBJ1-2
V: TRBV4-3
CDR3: ASSQDLGTAYGYT

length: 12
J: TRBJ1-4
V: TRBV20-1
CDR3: SARDLEVEEKLF

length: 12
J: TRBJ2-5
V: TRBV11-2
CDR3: ASSLGTGLETQY

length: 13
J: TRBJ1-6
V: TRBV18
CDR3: ASSPGAGPEGPLH

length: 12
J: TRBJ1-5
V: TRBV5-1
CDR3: ASSSQGGNQPQH

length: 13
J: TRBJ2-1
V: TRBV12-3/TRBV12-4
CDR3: ASSLRGGFFNEQF

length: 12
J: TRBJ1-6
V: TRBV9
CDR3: ASSPGGVDSPLH

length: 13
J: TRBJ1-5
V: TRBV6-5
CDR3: ASRSRTGANQPQH

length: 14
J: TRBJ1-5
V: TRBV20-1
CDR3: SAAGRAPAINQPQH

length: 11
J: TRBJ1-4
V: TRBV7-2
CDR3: ASSLVGNEKLF

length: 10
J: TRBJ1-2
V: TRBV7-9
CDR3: ASSPGTGSYT

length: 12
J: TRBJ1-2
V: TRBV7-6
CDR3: ASSPNRDNYGYT

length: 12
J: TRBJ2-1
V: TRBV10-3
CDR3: AIRPGRAYNEQF

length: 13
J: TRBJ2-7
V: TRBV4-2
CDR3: ASSRGGGDDYEQY

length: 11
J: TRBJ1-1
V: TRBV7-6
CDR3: ASSPSGYTEAF